What follows are 32 T cell receptor beta chains derived from one specimen sequenced in a study of CD8 T cells in cerebrospinal fluid in Alzheimer's disease. Reprocessing the 10x single-cell sequencing reads, TCRdb reports a single entry for every CDR3 protein and omits DNA. The data include several hundred distinct CDR3 sequences; the top ten clones carry about 30%. Sequencing used cerebrospinal fluid. The origin of the receptors is a human donor with Alzheimer's disease.

By frequency, this clonotype is medium-sized. The chain recombines TRBV12-3 or TRBV12-4 with TRBJ2-2; there is no DNA to check the TCRdb D call of TRBD1. The CDR3 loop spans 14 amino acids. CDR3 sequence: CASSRGLGTGELFF.

This clonotype ranks as medium-sized in terms of frequency. The gene calls are TRBV4-1 and TRBJ2-7; TCRdb names TRBD2, which stays unverified in the absence of DNA. This CDR3 has 18 amino acids. From germline, CDR1 is MGHRA and CDR2 YSYEKL. The CDR3 reads CASSQDPPAGGILHEQYF.

By frequency, this clonotype is medium-sized. This chain connects TRBV9 to TRBJ1-1; the TRBD1 assignment by TCRdb is unverifiable without DNA. Germline lookup yields CDR1 SGDLS and CDR2 YYNGEE. The CDR3 runs to 14 residues. This chain's CDR3 is CASSPGHLNTEAFF. The whole variable domain, filled in from reference TRBV9 and TRBJ1-1, reads DSGVTQTPKHLITATGQRVTLRCSPRSGDLSVYWYQQSLDQGLQFLIQYYNGEERAKGNILERFSAQQFPDLHSELNLSSLELGDSALYFCASSPGHLNTEAFFGQGTRLTVV.

V is TRBV5-8 and J is TRBJ1-1. The CDR3 contains 14 residues. Per the germline V gene, CDR1 is SGHTS and CDR2 is YDEGEE. This chain's CDR3 is CASRPFTYSTEAFF.

This chain links TRBV7-9 with TRBJ2-1; TCRdb outputs TRBD2, but without DNA this stays unchecked. Per the germline V gene, CDR1 is SEHNR and CDR2 is FQNEAQ (reference sequence). The CDR3 runs to 15 residues. The CDR3 here is CASSATSGGFNEQFF.

CDR3 loop: CASSPHGLSYEQYF. The V call is TRBV7-9, the J call TRBJ2-7. The CDR3 covers 14 residues. CDR1 and CDR2 from the germline V gene are SEHNR and FQNEAQ (reference sequence).

In terms of frequency, this clonotype is medium-sized. The chain joins TRBV11-2 to TRBJ1-6. The CDR3 covers 14 residues. The germline gives CDR1 SGHAT, CDR2 FQNNGV. The CDR3 here is CASLGVGRNSPLHF.

The chain recombines TRBV28 with TRBJ2-7; TCRdb's D gene call, TRBD1, goes unchecked for lack of DNA. The germline CDR1 and CDR2 sequences are MDHEN and SYDVKM. The CDR3 has 14 amino acids. The CDR3 loop reads CASSFREGTYEQYF.

This clonotype is classed as medium-sized by frequency. The chain recombines TRBV29-1 with TRBJ2-3. Looked up from germline, CDR1 is SQVTM and CDR2 is ANQGSEA. The CDR3 has 14 residues. This CDR3 is CSVGRDPNTDTQYF.

By frequency, this clonotype is medium-sized. V usage is TRBV4-3 and J usage is TRBJ2-7; TCRdb's D call, TRBD1, is unchecked because there is no DNA. Looked up from germline, CDR1 is LGHNA and CDR2 is YSLEER. The CDR3 length is 13 residues. The CDR3 region is CASSQETAYEQYF.

This clonotype shows up as medium-sized (0.01 to 0.1%) by frequency. The genes are TRBV27 and TRBJ2-1; TCRdb selects TRBD1, and the lack of DNA leaves this call unchecked. Per germline, CDR1 MNHEY and CDR2 SMNVEV (reference sequence). The CDR3 covers 14 residues. CDR3 sequence reads: CASSLATLTNEQFF.

This clonotype registers medium-sized (0.01 to 0.1%) by frequency. The rearrangement uses TRBV10-1 and TRBJ1-1; TCRdb gives TRBD1 as the D gene, but with no DNA this cannot be confirmed. CDR3 length: 16 residues. Germline CDR1 and CDR2: WNHNN and SYGVQD (reference sequence). CDR3 sequence reads: CASTSGPGPMNTEAFF.

This clonotype is called medium-sized (0.01 to 0.1%) based on its frequency. J is TRBJ1-2 and V is TRBV5-5; without DNA, the TCRdb call of TRBD1 cannot be checked. This CDR3 is built from 15 residues. The germline V gene has CDR1 SGHKS and CDR2 YYEKEE (reference sequence). The CDR3 is CASSPRQRGDYGYTF.

Judged by frequency, this clonotype is medium-sized (0.01 to 0.1%). The V gene is TRBV4-1, the J gene TRBJ2-5; no DNA is available, so the TRBD1 call from TCRdb remains unchecked. CDR3 length equals 19 residues. Germline values: CDR1 MGHRA, CDR2 YSYEKL. CDR3 sequence reads: CASSQGRTEGRRVIGTQYF.

The genes are TRBV6-5 and TRBJ2-3. The CDR3 has 14 residues. CDR1 and CDR2 (germline): MNHEY, SVGAGI. This CDR3 is CASSYSGLTDTQYF.

This clonotype registers medium-sized by frequency. The J gene is TRBJ1-1, the V gene TRBV4-3; TCRdb designates TRBD1, a call that cannot be tested without DNA. The CDR3 consists of 16 residues. The V gene's germline CDR1 is LGHNA and CDR2 YSLEER. The CDR3 sequence: CASSQDMGEGNTEAFF.

The J gene is TRBJ2-1, the V gene TRBV19; the D call from TCRdb, TRBD2, cannot be confirmed without DNA. Germline CDR1 is LNHDA and CDR2 is SQIVND (reference sequence). CDR3 length: 13 amino acids. The CDR3 region is CASSISEGGEQFF.

CDR3 sequence reads: CASSLSGLDSHTQYF. The rearrangement joins TRBV5-1 to TRBJ2-3; TCRdb gives TRBD2 as the D gene, but with no DNA this cannot be confirmed. The CDR3 has 15 residues. Germline V gene lookup returns CDR1 SGHRS and CDR2 YFSETQ. Using reference TRBV5-1 and TRBJ2-3 for the parts outside the CDR3, the full variable domain is KAGVTQTPRYLIKTRGQQVTLSCSPISGHRSVSWYQQTPGQGLQFLFEYFSETQRNKGNFPGRFSGRQFSNSRSEMNVSTLELGDSALYLCASSLSGLDSHTQYFGPGTRLTVL.

This clonotype is identified as medium-sized (0.01 to 0.1%) from frequency. The chain uses TRBV7-2 and TRBJ2-3; the TCRdb D gene call, TRBD2, has no DNA to confirm it. This CDR3 is 16 amino acids long. Per the germline V gene, CDR1 is SGHTA and CDR2 is FQGNSA. Here the CDR3 reads CASSLGLAGVVDTQYF.

In terms of frequency, this clonotype is large. V and J are TRBV6-4 and TRBJ1-1; TCRdb reports TRBD1, a call that lacks DNA to check it against. Germline V lookup: CDR1 MRHNA, CDR2 SNTAGT. This CDR3 has 17 residues. The chain's CDR3 is CASSDPDNRVGNTEAFF.

The chain has TRBV7-3 and TRBJ2-3; TCRdb lists TRBD2, though no DNA is available to test this call. The CDR3 has 16 amino acids. The germline V gene has CDR1 SGHTA and CDR2 FQGTGA. The CDR3 spells CASSLTSGSGTDTQYF.

This clonotype is identified as medium-sized from frequency. The chain employs TRBV24-1 and TRBJ2-2; the TRBD2 assignment by TCRdb is unverifiable without DNA. This CDR3 spans 16 amino acids. Per the germline V gene, CDR1 is KGHDR and CDR2 is SFDVKD. CDR3 protein: CATSDFGLANAGELFF.

Measured by frequency, this clonotype is large. V and J are TRBV5-5 and TRBJ2-3; TCRdb's assignment of TRBD1 cannot be checked, as there is no DNA. This CDR3 is built from 14 residues. CDR1 is SGHKS, CDR2 YYEKEE, per germline (reference sequence). The CDR3 here is CASSLGGRTDTQYF.

The chain links TRBV19 to TRBJ1-2. The CDR3 is made up of 12 amino acids. Germline loops: CDR1 LNHDA, CDR2 SQIVND (reference sequence). The CDR3 spells CASSILGRDYTF.

V gene TRBV2 combines with J gene TRBJ1-4. The CDR3 totals 12 residues. CDR1 is SNHLY, CDR2 FYNNEI, per germline. The CDR3 loop reads CAIKNWNEKLFF.

By frequency, this clonotype is medium-sized. The V call is TRBV2, the J call TRBJ2-1. The CDR3 runs to 11 residues. Germline CDR1 and CDR2: SNHLY and FYNNEI. The CDR3 loop is CASSEAVEQFF.

The CDR3: CASSISAGGNQPQHF. The chain employs TRBV19 and TRBJ1-5; TCRdb's D call, TRBD1, is unchecked because there is no DNA. CDR1 LNHDA and CDR2 SQIVND come from the germline V gene (reference sequence). The CDR3 has 15 residues.

The J gene is TRBJ1-1, the V gene TRBV7-2. The CDR3 has 14 amino acids. Germline CDR1 and CDR2: SGHTA and FQGNSA. Here the CDR3 reads CASSLQALNTEAFF.

Measured by frequency, this clonotype is medium-sized. The rearrangement links TRBV7-9 to TRBJ2-7; no DNA is available, so the TRBD2 call from TCRdb remains unchecked. Looked up from germline, CDR1 is SEHNR and CDR2 is FQNEAQ (reference sequence). This CDR3 region has 13 residues. The CDR3 sequence: CASRDGLDYEQYF.

The chain carries TRBV21-1 and TRBJ2-1; TCRdb outputs TRBD2, but without DNA this stays unchecked. TRBV21-1 is reported as a pseudogene. This CDR3 region has 18 residues. CDR3 in amino acids: CASSKRLGLAGAGNEQFF.

This clonotype is medium-sized by frequency. This sequence joins TRBV20-1 and TRBJ1-1; as DNA is missing, the TRBD1 call by TCRdb cannot be tested. The CDR3 spans 15 residues. Germline-derived CDR1 and CDR2 are DFQATT and SNEGSKA (reference sequence). CDR3 loop: CSAREANRRATEAFF.

By frequency, this clonotype is large. CDR3 region: CASSLVALGETQYF. The chain links TRBV7-2 to TRBJ2-5. This CDR3 comprises 14 residues. Germline V gives CDR1 SGHTA, CDR2 FQGNSA.